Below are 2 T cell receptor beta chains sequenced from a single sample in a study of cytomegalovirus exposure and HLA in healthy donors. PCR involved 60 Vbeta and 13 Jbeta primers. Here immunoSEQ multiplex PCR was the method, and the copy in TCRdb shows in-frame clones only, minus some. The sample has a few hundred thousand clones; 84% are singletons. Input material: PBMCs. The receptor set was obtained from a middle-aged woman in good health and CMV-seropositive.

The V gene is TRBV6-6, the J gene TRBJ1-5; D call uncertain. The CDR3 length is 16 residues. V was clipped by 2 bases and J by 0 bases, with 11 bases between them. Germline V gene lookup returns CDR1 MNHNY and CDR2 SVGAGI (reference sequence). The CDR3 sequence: CASSYEVPNSNQPQHF. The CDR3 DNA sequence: TGTGCCAGCAGTTACGAAGTGCCTAATAGCAATCAGCCCCAGCATTTT.

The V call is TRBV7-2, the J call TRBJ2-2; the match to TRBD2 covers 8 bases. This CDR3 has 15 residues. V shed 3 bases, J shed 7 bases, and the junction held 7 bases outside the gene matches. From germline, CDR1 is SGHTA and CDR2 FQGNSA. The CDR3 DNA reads TGTGCCAGCAGCTTCCCGGGAGGGGGGGGCGGGGAGCTGTTTTTT. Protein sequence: CASSFPGGGGGELFF.